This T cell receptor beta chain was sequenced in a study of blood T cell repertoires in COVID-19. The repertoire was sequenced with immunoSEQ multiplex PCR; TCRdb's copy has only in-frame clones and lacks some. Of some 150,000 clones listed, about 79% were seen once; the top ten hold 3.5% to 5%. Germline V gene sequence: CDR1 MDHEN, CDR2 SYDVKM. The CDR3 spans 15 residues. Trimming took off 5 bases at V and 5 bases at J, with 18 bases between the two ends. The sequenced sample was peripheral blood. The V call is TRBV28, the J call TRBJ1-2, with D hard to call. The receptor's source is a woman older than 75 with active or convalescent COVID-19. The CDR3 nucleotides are TGTGCCAGCAGTGGGCGTCAGGCAGGAACTTATGGCTACACCTTC. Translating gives CASSGRQAGTYGYTF.